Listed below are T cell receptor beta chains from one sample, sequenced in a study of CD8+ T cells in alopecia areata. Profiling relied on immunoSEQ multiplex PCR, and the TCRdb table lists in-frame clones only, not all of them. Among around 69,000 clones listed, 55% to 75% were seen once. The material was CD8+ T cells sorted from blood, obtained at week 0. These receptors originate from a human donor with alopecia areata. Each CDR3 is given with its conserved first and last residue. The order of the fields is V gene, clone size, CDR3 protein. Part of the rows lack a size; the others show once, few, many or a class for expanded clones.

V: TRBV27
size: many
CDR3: CASSSWTANEKLFF

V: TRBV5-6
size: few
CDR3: CASSLGQGTSYEQYF

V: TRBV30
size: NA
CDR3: CACGDNTGELFF

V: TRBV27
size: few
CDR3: CASSLYPTDTQYF

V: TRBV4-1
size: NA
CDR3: CASSQEGLNEKLFF

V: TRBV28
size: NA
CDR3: CATSEDSYEQYF

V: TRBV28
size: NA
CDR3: CASTPGVSFNEQYF

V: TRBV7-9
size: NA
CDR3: CASSSGVLYGYTF

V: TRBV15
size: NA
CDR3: CATSGGNTEAFF

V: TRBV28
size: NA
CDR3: CASSLLDGDEKLFF

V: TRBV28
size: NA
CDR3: CASSLKVNTEAFF

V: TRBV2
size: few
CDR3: CASSASGGDSETQYF

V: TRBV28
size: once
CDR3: CASSSAGFSTDTQYF

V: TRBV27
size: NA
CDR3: CASSLPGQETQYF

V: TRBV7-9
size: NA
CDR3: CASSPDILAPDTQYF

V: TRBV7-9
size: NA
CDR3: CASSLVGLAVLGQETQYF

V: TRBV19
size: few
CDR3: CASSAAAQTYEQYF

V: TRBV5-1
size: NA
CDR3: CASSFRGRGPNPYNEQFF

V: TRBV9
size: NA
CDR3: CASSSRLAESTDTQYF

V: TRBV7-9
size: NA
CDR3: CASSLATTANYGYTF

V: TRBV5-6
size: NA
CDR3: CASTPGLERYNEQFF

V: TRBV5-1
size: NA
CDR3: CASSLRPGPQETQYF

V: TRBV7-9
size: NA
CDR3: CASSLVPVYTGELFF

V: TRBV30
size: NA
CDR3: CAWSVPSYEQYF

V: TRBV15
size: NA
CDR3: CATSRDQGILTDTQYF

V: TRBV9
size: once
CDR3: CASSVERFSGGEQFF

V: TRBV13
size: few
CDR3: CASSPRGRAEETQYF

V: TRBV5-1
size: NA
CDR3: CASSLVGGTSTYEQYF

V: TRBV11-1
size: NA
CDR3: CASSPTGEEQYF

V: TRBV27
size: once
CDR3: CASRVGPAGWADTQYF

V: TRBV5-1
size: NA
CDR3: CASSLVAGGPYNEQFF

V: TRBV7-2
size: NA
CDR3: CASSLKGAGYEQYF

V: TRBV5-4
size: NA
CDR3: CATTTTQYF

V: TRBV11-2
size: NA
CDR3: CASSSQDPYEQYF

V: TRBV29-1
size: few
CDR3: CSVEVAGQNYEQYF

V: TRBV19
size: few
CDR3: CASSSQELFF

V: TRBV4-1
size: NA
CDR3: CASSQEGLLYNEQFF

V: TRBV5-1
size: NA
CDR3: CASSLESGGGNSNQPQHF

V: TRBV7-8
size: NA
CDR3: CASSLAVPQGDTEAFF

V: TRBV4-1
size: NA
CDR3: CASSQEGQDFYTF

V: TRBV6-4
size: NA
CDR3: CASSDSAWTGGYNEQFF

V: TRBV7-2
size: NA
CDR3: CASSLLPSGASYNEQFF

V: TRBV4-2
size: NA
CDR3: CASSQDPRLAGDTDTQYF

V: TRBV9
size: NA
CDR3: CASSVGGQGTETQYF

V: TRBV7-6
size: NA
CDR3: CASSFGHEQFF

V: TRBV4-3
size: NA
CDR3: CASSQEYSRGFQETQYF

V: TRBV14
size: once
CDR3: CASSHPSAPGELFF

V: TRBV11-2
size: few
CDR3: CASSLSDTEAFF